The TCR beta chain described here comes from a study of cytomegalovirus exposure and HLA in healthy donors. Study-wide context: Early released data had around 89 million unique TCRs, all coming from HLA-typed donors.

The CDR3 loop spans 15 amino acids. The V gene's germline CDR1 is LNHDA and CDR2 SQIVND (reference sequence). As concerns this clone: The antigen remains unidentified.

Study-level points and caveats: A previous analysis found most TCR beta V segments productive roughly 87% or roughly 30% of the time. It was 150 to 200 TCR beta chains that were listed as cytomegalovirus-associated. Reported performance of the classifier showed diagnosis of cytomegalovirus status with high specificity and sensitivity.

PCR was performed using 60 Vbeta and 13 Jbeta primers. Sequencing was performed with immunoSEQ multiplex PCR; in TCRdb, only in-frame clones are kept and a portion is missing. The sample has about 180,000 clones; approximately 84% are singletons. Sequencing used PBMCs. This receptor was taken from a young man in good health and CMV-seronegative. The rearrangement uses TRBV19 and TRBJ2-5; weak D call: TRBD1 (5 bases). The last part of the DNA fits TRBJ2-7 better; the J call may be wrong. CDR3 coding DNA: TGTGCCAGTAGTATAGTGGCAGGGAACTCCTACGAGCAGTACTTC. This encodes CASSIVAGNSYEQYF.